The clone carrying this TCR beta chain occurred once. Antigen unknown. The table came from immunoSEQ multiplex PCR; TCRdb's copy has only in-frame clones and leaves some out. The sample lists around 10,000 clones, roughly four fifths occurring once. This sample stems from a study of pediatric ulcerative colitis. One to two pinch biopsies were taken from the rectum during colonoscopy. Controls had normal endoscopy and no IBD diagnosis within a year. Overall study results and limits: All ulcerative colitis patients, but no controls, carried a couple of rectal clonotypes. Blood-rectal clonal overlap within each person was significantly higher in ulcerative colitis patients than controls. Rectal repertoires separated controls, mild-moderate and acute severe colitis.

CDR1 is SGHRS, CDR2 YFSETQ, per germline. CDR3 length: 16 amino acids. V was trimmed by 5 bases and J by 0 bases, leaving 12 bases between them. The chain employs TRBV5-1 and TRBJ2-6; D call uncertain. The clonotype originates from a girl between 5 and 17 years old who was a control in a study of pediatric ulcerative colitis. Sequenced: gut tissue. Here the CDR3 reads CASSFSLSSGANVLTF. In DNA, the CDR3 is TGCGCCAGCAGTTTCAGCCTCAGCTCTGGGGCCAACGTCCTGACTTTC.